This T cell receptor (beta chain) was documented in a study of blood T cell repertoires in COVID-19. TCRdb's copy holds only in-frame clones and misses some; the assay was immunoSEQ multiplex PCR. Here the sample spans 270,000 or so clones, roughly 83% being singletons. This CDR3 region has 16 residues. V was clipped by 3 bases and J by 3 bases, with 18 bases between them. Germline V gene lookup returns CDR1 SEHNR and CDR2 FQNEAQ (reference sequence). The TCR comes from a human donor with COVID-19, enrolled during active disease. The donor label of this sample is uncertain. The sequencing input was peripheral blood. The V gene is TRBV7-9, the J gene TRBJ2-7; maybe TRBD1 (6 bases). The CDR3 region has the DNA TGTGCCAGCAGCTTGGTTTTAGGGGGAGAAGGCTACGAGCAGTACTTC. Protein sequence: CASSLVLGGEGYEQYF.